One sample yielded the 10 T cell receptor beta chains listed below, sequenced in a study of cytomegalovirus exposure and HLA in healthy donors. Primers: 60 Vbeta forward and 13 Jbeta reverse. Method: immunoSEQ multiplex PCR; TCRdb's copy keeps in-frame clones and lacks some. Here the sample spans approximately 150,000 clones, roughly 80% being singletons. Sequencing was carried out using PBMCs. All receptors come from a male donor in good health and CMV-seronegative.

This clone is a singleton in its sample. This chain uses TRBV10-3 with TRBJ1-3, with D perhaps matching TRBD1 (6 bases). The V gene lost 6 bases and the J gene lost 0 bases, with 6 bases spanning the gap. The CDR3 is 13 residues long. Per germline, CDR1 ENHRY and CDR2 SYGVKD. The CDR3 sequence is CAIRDSSGNTIYF. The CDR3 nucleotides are TGTGCCATCAGGGACAGCTCTGGAAACACCATATATTTT.

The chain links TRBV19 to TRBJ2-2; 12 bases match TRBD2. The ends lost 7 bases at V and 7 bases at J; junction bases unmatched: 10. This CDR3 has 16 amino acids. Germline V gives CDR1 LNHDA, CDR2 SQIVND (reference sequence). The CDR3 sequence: CASNTRLAGVVGELFF. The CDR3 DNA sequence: TGTGCCAGTAACACCAGACTAGCGGGAGTTGTCGGGGAGCTGTTTTTT.

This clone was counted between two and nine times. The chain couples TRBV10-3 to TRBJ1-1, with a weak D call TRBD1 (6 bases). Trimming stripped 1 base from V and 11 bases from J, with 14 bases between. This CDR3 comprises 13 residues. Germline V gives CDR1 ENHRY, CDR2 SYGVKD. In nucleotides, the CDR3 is TGTGCCATCAGTGAGTTAACAGGGTTTAGGGCTTTCTTT. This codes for CAISELTGFRAFF.

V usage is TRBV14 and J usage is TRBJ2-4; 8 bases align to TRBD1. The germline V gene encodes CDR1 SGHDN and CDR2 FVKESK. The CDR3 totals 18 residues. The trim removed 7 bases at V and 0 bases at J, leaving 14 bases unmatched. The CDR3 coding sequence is TGTGCCAGCAACCCGGGACAGGCCCTTATACTAGCCAAAAACATTCAGTACTTC. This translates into CASNPGQALILAKNIQYF.

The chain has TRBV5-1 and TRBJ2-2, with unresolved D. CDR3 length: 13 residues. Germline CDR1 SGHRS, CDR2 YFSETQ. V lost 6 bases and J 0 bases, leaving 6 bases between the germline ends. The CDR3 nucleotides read TGCGCCAGCATCGAGGCGAACACCGGGGAGCTGTTTTTT. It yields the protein CASIEANTGELFF.

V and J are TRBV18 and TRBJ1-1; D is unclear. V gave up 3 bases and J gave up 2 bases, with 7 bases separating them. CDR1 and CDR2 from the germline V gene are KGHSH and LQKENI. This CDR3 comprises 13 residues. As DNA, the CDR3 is TGTGCCAGCTCACCCCTAGAAAACACTGAAGCTTTCTTT. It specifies CASSPLENTEAFF.

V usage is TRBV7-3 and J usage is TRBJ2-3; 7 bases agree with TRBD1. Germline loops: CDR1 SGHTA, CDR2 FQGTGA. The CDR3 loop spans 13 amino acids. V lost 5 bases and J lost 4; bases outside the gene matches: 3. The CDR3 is CASSPTGADTQYF. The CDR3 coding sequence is TGTGCCAGCAGCCCAACAGGGGCAGATACGCAGTATTTT.

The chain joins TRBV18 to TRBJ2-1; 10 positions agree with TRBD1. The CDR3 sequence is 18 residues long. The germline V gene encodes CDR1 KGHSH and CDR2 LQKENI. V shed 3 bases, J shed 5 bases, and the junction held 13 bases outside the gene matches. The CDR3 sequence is CASSPYEGGTGAHNEQFF. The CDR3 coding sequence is TGTGCCAGCTCACCGTACGAGGGGGGGACAGGGGCCCACAATGAGCAGTTCTTC. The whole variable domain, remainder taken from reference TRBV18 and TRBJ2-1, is NAGVMQNPRHLVRRRGQEARLRCSPMKGHSHVYWYRQLPEEGLKFMVYLQKENIIDESGMPKERFSAEFPKEGPSILRIQQVVRGDSAAYFCASSPYEGGTGAHNEQFFGPGTRLTVL.

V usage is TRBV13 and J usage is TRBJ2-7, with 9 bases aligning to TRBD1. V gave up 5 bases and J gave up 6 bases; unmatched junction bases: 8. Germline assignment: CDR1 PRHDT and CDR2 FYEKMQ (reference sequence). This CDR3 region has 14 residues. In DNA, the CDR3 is TGTGCCAGCAGCCCCGGGACAGGGCGGGGCGAGCAGTACTTC. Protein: CASSPGTGRGEQYF.

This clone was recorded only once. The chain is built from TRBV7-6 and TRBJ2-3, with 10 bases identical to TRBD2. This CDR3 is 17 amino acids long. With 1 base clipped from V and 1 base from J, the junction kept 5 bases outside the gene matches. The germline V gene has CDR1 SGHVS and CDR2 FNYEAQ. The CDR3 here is CASSLVTSGERTDTQYF. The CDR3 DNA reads TGTGCCAGCAGCTTAGTCACTAGCGGGGAACGCACAGATACGCAGTATTTT. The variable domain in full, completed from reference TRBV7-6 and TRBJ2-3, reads GAGVSQSPRYKVTKRGQDVALRCDPISGHVSLYWYRQALGQGPEFLTYFNYEAQQDKSGLPNDRFSAERPEGSISTLTIQRTEQRDSAMYRCASSLVTSGERTDTQYFGPGTRLTVL.